Below, 30 T cell receptor beta chains from the same sample are listed, as sequenced in a study of stem cell transplantation in POMP-related autoinflammatory disease. TCRdb's table, derived via immunoSEQ multiplex PCR, lists solely in-frame clones and lacks some. There are approximately 23,000 clones in the sample; roughly 80% occur only once, and approximately 2.4% lies in the top ten. The input for sequencing was CD4+ T cells from PBMCs, taken before stem cell transplantation. These receptors all stem from a human donor with POMP-related autoinflammation and immune dysregulation (PRAID).

The V and J genes are TRBV27 and TRBJ1-4; D is unclear. The length of the CDR3 is 16 residues. The ends were cut back, 5 bases at V and 0 bases at J, with 13 bases in the middle. Germline V gives CDR1 MNHEY, CDR2 SMNVEV (reference sequence). The CDR3 spells CASSRGGFATNEKLFF. The CDR3 region has the DNA TGTGCCAGCAGTAGAGGAGGTTTTGCAACTAATGAAAAACTGTTTTTT.

This sequence joins TRBV19 and TRBJ2-1, with 10 bases lining up with TRBD2. CDR1 is LNHDA and CDR2 is SQIVND in the germline V gene (reference sequence). The CDR3 covers 18 residues. J lost 10 bases, V lost 6 bases, and 21 bases had no gene match. The CDR3 sequence is CASSSPSLAGAAYGEQFF. CDR3 DNA: TGTGCCAGTAGCTCCCCCTCCCTAGCGGGAGCGGCCTACGGGGAGCAGTTCTTC.

This chain uses TRBV6-1 with TRBJ2-7; 7 nucleotides align to TRBD2. With 2 bases clipped from V and 0 bases from J, the junction kept 7 bases outside the gene matches. This CDR3 spans 16 amino acids. The germline V gene has CDR1 MNHNS and CDR2 SASEGT. CDR3 amino acids: CASSEMLAAISYEQYF. CDR3 bases: TGTGCCAGCAGTGAAATGCTAGCGGCTATCTCCTACGAGCAGTACTTC.

This clone was observed once. The chain carries TRBV11-3 and TRBJ2-1, with a weak D call TRBD1 (6 bases). Germline V CDR1 and CDR2: SGHNT, YENEEA. The CDR3 sequence is 13 residues long. V lost 5 bases, J lost 10 bases, and 15 bases lay in between. The CDR3 spells CASSPGQIGEQFF. For the CDR3, the DNA is TGTGCCAGCAGCCCTGGACAGATCGGCGAGCAGTTCTTC.

The chain has TRBV6-5 and TRBJ2-3; D possibly uses TRBD1 or TRBD2 (5 bases each). Between the trimmed V and J ends, which lost 6 bases and 4 bases, there was a span of 14 bases. Germline CDR1 and CDR2: MNHEY and SVGAGI. The length of the CDR3 is 14 residues. Written as DNA, the CDR3 is TGTGCCAGCAGCTCCGGGACGGGCCCAGATACGCAGTATTTT. As protein: CASSSGTGPDTQYF.

The V gene is TRBV28, the J gene TRBJ2-3; tentatively, D is TRBD1 (5 bases). The CDR3 is 15 amino acids. The V and J ends lost 2 bases and 2 bases respectively, with 11 bases between them. The V gene's germline CDR1 is MDHEN and CDR2 SYDVKM. The CDR3 coding sequence is TGTGCCAGCAGTTTACGGACACCGAACACAGATACGCAGTATTTT. Translated: CASSLRTPNTDTQYF.

The genes are TRBV19 and TRBJ2-3; tentatively, D is TRBD1 (6 bases). This CDR3 comprises 15 residues. V lost 1 base and J 2 bases, leaving 10 bases between the germline ends. Germline CDR1 reads LNHDA; CDR2 reads SQIVND (reference sequence). The CDR3 spells CASSIGQGITDTQYF. The CDR3, as DNA: TGTGCCAGTAGTATAGGGCAGGGGATCACAGATACGCAGTATTTT. Full variable domain (rest looked up from reference TRBV19 and TRBJ2-3): DGGITQSPKYLFRKEGQNVTLSCEQNLNHDAMYWYRQDPGQGLRLIYYSQIVNDFQKGDIAEGYSVSREKKESFPLTVTSAQKNPTAFYLCASSIGQGITDTQYFGPGTRLTVL.

The chain recombines TRBV2 with TRBJ1-2; a possible D gene is TRBD1 (5 bases). V gave up 6 bases and J gave up 5 bases, with 10 bases separating them. This CDR3 spans 12 amino acids. Germline lookup yields CDR1 SNHLY and CDR2 FYNNEI. The CDR3 is CASSAGTYGYTF. The CDR3 bases are TGTGCCAGCAGCGCAGGGACGTATGGCTACACCTTC.

The V gene is TRBV6-5, the J gene TRBJ1-3; D is uncertain. CDR1 and CDR2 from the germline V gene are MNHEY and SVGAGI. The CDR3 runs 15 residues. The germline V and J ends were trimmed by 0 bases and 0 bases, with 6 bases remaining between them. The CDR3 DNA reads TGTGCCAGCAGTTACTCCGGGATCTCTGGAAACACCATATATTTT. Its translation is CASSYSGISGNTIYF.

V is TRBV29-1 and J is TRBJ2-1, with a weak D call TRBD2 (5 bases). The CDR3 length is 11 residues. V was cut by 6 bases and J by 6 bases, with 9 bases left in between. Germline values: CDR1 SQVTM, CDR2 ANQGSEA. In DNA, the CDR3 is TGCAGCGTCGCAGAGGGCAATGAGCAGTTCTTC. This codes for CSVAEGNEQFF.

The genes are TRBV7-9 and TRBJ1-1, with 8 bases matching TRBD1. The CDR3 runs to 16 residues. Trimming took 4 bases from V and 6 from J; bases not matched to a gene: 13. Germline V gives CDR1 SEHNR, CDR2 FQNEAQ (reference sequence). The CDR3 loop reads CASSSKTGAEFPEAFF. The CDR3 DNA reads TGTGCCAGCAGCTCAAAGACAGGGGCCGAGTTCCCTGAAGCTTTCTTT.

The sample holds a few counts of this clone. The rearrangement uses TRBV30 and TRBJ1-2; TRBD1 might be the D (6 bases). CDR3 size: 15 residues. The germline V and J ends were trimmed by 5 bases and 4 bases, with 20 bases remaining between them. Germline values: CDR1 GTSNPN, CDR2 SVGIG (reference sequence). In nucleotides, the CDR3 is TGTGCCTGGCAAAGGGCAGGGGAGGAGGGCTATGGCTACACCTTC. Translated: CAWQRAGEEGYGYTF.

The rearrangement links TRBV7-8 to TRBJ2-7, with D perhaps being TRBD1 or TRBD2 (5 bases each). This CDR3 is built from 15 residues. Germline V gene lookup returns CDR1 SGHVS and CDR2 FQNEAQ. V was cut by 1 base and J by 9 bases, with 19 bases left in between. CDR3 DNA sequence: TGTGCCAGCAGCTTAGAGGGACGGAGGCGTCGGGGGCAGTACTTC. Translation: CASSLEGRRRRGQYF.

This clone has a handful of counts. The rearrangement links TRBV5-4 to TRBJ1-2, with D perhaps matching TRBD1 (5 bases). V was shortened by 0 bases and J by 3 bases, with 12 bases between the two germline ends. The germline CDR1 and CDR2 sequences are SGHNT and YYREEE (reference sequence). This CDR3 is 15 amino acids long. CDR3 sequence: CASSLGSGGHYGYTF. DNA for the CDR3: TGTGCCAGCAGCTTGGGCTCGGGGGGACACTATGGCTACACCTTC.

The V and J genes are TRBV29-1 and TRBJ2-5; TRBD1 aligns across 7 bases. Germline V gene lookup returns CDR1 SQVTM and CDR2 ANQGSEA. V shed 6 bases and J 2 bases; nucleotides not matched to a gene: 6. CDR3 size: 13 residues. The CDR3 DNA follows: TGCAGCGTGAGGGGACAGCTACAAGAGACCCAGTACTTC. Residues: CSVRGQLQETQYF.

The CDR3 is CASSYSAGGIPYEQYF. The CDR3 coding sequence is TGTGCCAGCAGTTACTCGGCGGGAGGGATCCCCTACGAGCAGTACTTC. The V and J genes are TRBV6-6 and TRBJ2-7, with 9 bases fitting TRBD2. The CDR3 sequence is 16 residues long. Trimming cost V 0 bases and J 2 bases; bases outside gene matches: 5. Germline V gene sequence: CDR1 MNHNY, CDR2 SVGAGI (reference sequence).

The gene calls are TRBV11-2 and TRBJ2-5, with TRBD2 identical over 8 bases. The V segment lost 2 bases and the J segment 5 bases; nucleotides outside the gene matches: 7. CDR1 and CDR2 from the germline V gene are SGHAT and FQNNGV. The CDR3 runs to 15 residues. The CDR3 bases are TGTGCCAGCAGCTTATCTCGCGGGGGGCGGGAGACCCAGTACTTC. Translating it yields CASSLSRGGRETQYF.

The CDR3 DNA sequence: TGTGCCAGTAGTATAGCGGGAGGCCCAGATACGCAGTATTTT. Its protein product is CASSIAGGPDTQYF. The chain couples TRBV19 to TRBJ2-3; the match to TRBD2 covers 7 bases. Unmatched junction bases numbered 2, after V lost 1 base and J lost 4 bases. Germline CDR1 is LNHDA and CDR2 is SQIVND (reference sequence). The CDR3 sequence is 14 residues long.

Concerning this clone itself: At one boundary the junction diverges from the germline segment, which might be a read error. The V call is TRBV5-5, the J call TRBJ2-5; D tentatively reads TRBD1 or TRBD2 (6 bases each). Germline CDR1 and CDR2: SGHKS and YYEKEE (reference sequence). This CDR3 is 15 amino acids long. CDR3 sequence: CASTLDTGAVETQYF. The CDR3 DNA follows: TGTGCCAGCACCTTGGACACGGGGGCGGTGGAGACCCAGTACTTC. Supplemented by reference TRBV5-5 and TRBJ2-5, the full variable domain reads DAGVTQSPTHLIKTRGQQVTLRCSPISGHKSVSWYQQVLGQGPQFIFQYYEKEERGRGNFPDRFSARQFPNYSSELNVNALLLGDSALYLCASTLDTGAVETQYFGPGTRLLVL.

The chain combines TRBV28 with TRBJ2-7; 7 bases align to TRBD2. Germline V gives CDR1 MDHEN, CDR2 SYDVKM. The length of the CDR3 is 17 residues. J was trimmed by 2 bases and V by 0 bases; bases with no gene match: 10. CDR3 protein: CASSLWGRWGGAYEQYF. In nucleotides, the CDR3 is TGTGCCAGCAGTTTATGGGGGAGGTGGGGAGGGGCCTACGAGCAGTACTTC.

This chain links TRBV18 with TRBJ1-4; 8 bases line up with TRBD1. Germline V lookup: CDR1 KGHSH, CDR2 LQKENI. V dropped 3 bases and J dropped 7; count of bases not matched to a gene: 10. CDR3 length equals 16 residues. CDR3 protein: CASSPGIGQGGEKLFF. CDR3 bases: TGTGCCAGCTCACCCGGAATTGGACAGGGAGGTGAAAAACTGTTTTTT. Complete variable domain (other parts from reference TRBV18 and TRBJ1-4): NAGVMQNPRHLVRRRGQEARLRCSPMKGHSHVYWYRQLPEEGLKFMVYLQKENIIDESGMPKERFSAEFPKEGPSILRIQQVVRGDSAAYFCASSPGIGQGGEKLFFGSGTQLSVL.

This chain joins TRBV2 and TRBJ2-7, with TRBD1 matching 11 bases. Trimming removed 6 bases from V and 7 bases from J; junction bases left unmatched: 11. CDR3 length: 15 amino acids. Germline loops: CDR1 SNHLY, CDR2 FYNNEI. Here the CDR3 reads CASRLIGQGAAEQYF. As DNA, the CDR3 is TGTGCCAGCAGACTTATCGGACAGGGGGCGGCTGAGCAGTACTTC.

The genes are TRBV6-5 and TRBJ1-4; D not certain. The CDR3 totals 14 residues. CDR1 and CDR2 (germline): MNHEY, SVGAGI. V was shortened by 8 bases and J by 8 bases, with 18 bases between the two germline ends. CDR3 sequence: CASGNLTPQEKLFF. The CDR3 DNA reads as TGTGCCAGCGGAAACCTTACTCCCCAGGAAAAACTGTTTTTT.

The rearrangement joins TRBV30 to TRBJ2-2, with D hard to call. The germline CDR1 and CDR2 sequences are GTSNPN and SVGIG (reference sequence). CDR3 length: 14 amino acids. V was clipped by 0 bases and J by 0 bases, with 5 bases between them. The CDR3 nucleotides read TGTGCCTGGAGTGTAGCCCCGAACACCGGGGAGCTGTTTTTT. It specifies CAWSVAPNTGELFF.

V is TRBV6-6 and J is TRBJ2-7; 7 bases fit TRBD1. This CDR3 has 13 residues. From germline, CDR1 is MNHNY and CDR2 SVGAGI (reference sequence). After removal of 11 bases from V and 2 bases from J, the junction contained 9 bases not matched to a gene. The CDR3 DNA reads as TGTGCCTCGACAGGGCTGAGAACCTACGAGCAGTACTTC. Protein product: CASTGLRTYEQYF.

V usage is TRBV7-8 and J usage is TRBJ1-5; the D is unclear. Germline V gene sequence: CDR1 SGHVS, CDR2 FQNEAQ. Trimming took 1 base from V and 7 from J, leaving 11 bases between them. This CDR3 spans 14 amino acids. The CDR3 protein is CASSLEIGRQPQHF. Here the CDR3 DNA reads TGTGCCAGCAGCTTAGAGATAGGGCGCCAGCCCCAGCATTTT.

The chain is built from TRBV27 and TRBJ2-7, with TRBD2 matching 9 bases. CDR1 is MNHEY and CDR2 is SMNVEV in the germline V gene (reference sequence). The junction had 5 bases not matched to a gene; V was cut back by 5 bases and J by 3 bases. This CDR3 has 14 residues. The DNA of the CDR3 is TGTGCCAGCAGTCCTAAGACTAGCGGCTACGAGCAGTACTTC. Translating gives CASSPKTSGYEQYF.

The chain joins TRBV7-2 to TRBJ2-3; D possibly matches TRBD1 or TRBD2 (5 bases each). CDR1 and CDR2 from the germline V gene are SGHTA and FQGNSA. The germline V and J ends were trimmed by 3 bases and 1 base, with 14 bases remaining between them. The CDR3 is made up of 16 amino acids. CDR3 residues: CASSFFGASGTDTQYF. The CDR3 nucleotides read TGTGCCAGCAGCTTTTTCGGGGCAAGCGGCACAGATACGCAGTATTTT. The entire variable domain, with the rest obtained from reference TRBV7-2 and TRBJ2-3, is as follows: GAGVSQSPSNKVTEKGKDVELRCDPISGHTALYWYRQSLGQGLEFLIYFQGNSAPDKSGLPSDRFSAERTGGSVSTLTIQRTQQEDSAVYLCASSFFGASGTDTQYFGPGTRLTVL.

V is TRBV11-2 and J is TRBJ2-1; possibly TRBD2 for D (5 bases). The germline V gene encodes CDR1 SGHAT and CDR2 FQNNGV. The CDR3 runs 15 residues. The V end was cut by 5 bases, the J end by 3 bases, with 14 bases between. In DNA form, the CDR3 reads TGTGCCAGCAGCCACTCGACGGGATTCTACAATGAGCAGTTCTTC. Its translation is CASSHSTGFYNEQFF.

The gene calls are TRBV6-1 and TRBJ1-4, with D possibly matching TRBD1 (5 bases). V lost 5 bases to trimming and J lost 8 bases, with 12 bases between them. The CDR3 is 13 residues long. Germline-derived CDR1 and CDR2 are MNHNS and SASEGT. The CDR3 is CASSPAGWEKLFF. The DNA for the CDR3 is TGTGCCAGCAGTCCAGCAGGGTGGGAAAAACTGTTTTTT.